Following are 12 T cell receptor beta chains from one sample sequenced in a study of CD8 T cell repertoires and HIV-1 epitope variants. Profiled with immunoSEQ multiplex PCR; TCRdb holds only in-frame clones, not every one. The sample records 6,500 to 9,000 clones, 66% being singletons. Their antigens remain unidentified. Sequencing used cultured CD8+ T cells derived from PBMCs. These TCRs come from a male donor with HIV.

Only a few counts were recorded for this clone. This chain links TRBV28 with TRBJ2-7; either TRBD1 or TRBD2 may supply D (6 bases each). The V end was cut by 6 bases, the J end by 5 bases, with 17 bases between. Germline lookup yields CDR1 MDHEN and CDR2 SYDVKM. There are 14 residues in the CDR3. The CDR3 DNA reads TGTGCCAGCAGACCCGAGGGGGGTCGGCACGAGCAGTACTTC. Translation: CASRPEGGRHEQYF.

The chain carries TRBV5-1 and TRBJ2-7, with D tentatively TRBD1 or TRBD2 (5 bases each). Trimming took 0 bases from V and 3 from J, leaving 10 bases between them. The CDR3 is 14 residues long. Germline assignment: CDR1 SGHRS and CDR2 YFSETQ. The CDR3 here is CASSLGGINYEQYF. CDR3 sequence (DNA): TGCGCCAGCAGCTTGGGGGGGATCAACTACGAGCAGTACTTC.

The chain links TRBV9 to TRBJ1-4; 7 bases align to TRBD1. The germline V gene has CDR1 SGDLS and CDR2 YYNGEE. The J segment lost 3 bases and the V segment lost 4 bases, leaving 6 bases of the junction unmatched. The CDR3 runs 15 residues. CDR3 sequence reads: CASSLGGTANEKLFF. CDR3 coding DNA: TGTGCCAGCAGCCTAGGCGGGACAGCTAATGAAAAACTGTTTTTT.

The genes are TRBV19 and TRBJ2-5; 10 nucleotides align to TRBD1. Germline assignment: CDR1 LNHDA and CDR2 SQIVND (reference sequence). Trimming removed 5 bases from V and 9 bases from J; junction bases left unmatched: 6. The CDR3 has 13 residues. CDR3 sequence: CASSPGTGVSQYF. DNA of the CDR3: TGTGCCAGTAGTCCCGGGACAGGGGTTTCCCAGTACTTC.

This clone has just a few counts. CDR3 loop: CASSLQRSGTEAFF. As DNA, the CDR3 is TGTGCCAGCAGTTTACAACGATCGGGCACTGAAGCTTTCTTT. This rearrangement joins TRBV27 to TRBJ1-1; D gene ambiguous. Deletions cut 2 bases from V and 4 bases from J, with 11 bases between. This CDR3 region has 14 residues. Per the germline V gene, CDR1 is MNHEY and CDR2 is SMNVEV (reference sequence).

This clone was detected only a few times. This chain connects TRBV11-2 to TRBJ2-3; D is ambiguous. The V and J ends lost 2 bases and 6 bases respectively, with 15 bases between them. The CDR3 is 15 residues long. Germline lookup yields CDR1 SGHAT and CDR2 FQNNGV. Here the CDR3 DNA reads TGTGCCAGCAGCTTAAGAACGCCACAATGGGATACGCAGTATTTT. Encoded protein: CASSLRTPQWDTQYF.

The chain carries TRBV11-2 and TRBJ1-2; 7 bases align to TRBD1. With V trimmed by 5 bases and J by 0 bases, 6 bases remained unmatched. Germline V gives CDR1 SGHAT, CDR2 FQNNGV. This CDR3 has 15 amino acids. The CDR3 sequence: CASSPWDSSNYGYTF. The CDR3 DNA reads TGTGCCAGCAGCCCTTGGGACAGCTCTAACTATGGCTACACCTTC.

This sequence joins TRBV28 and TRBJ2-2; no reliable D call. Trimming took off 3 bases at V and 2 bases at J, with 10 bases between the two ends. The CDR3 has 15 amino acids. Germline V CDR1 and CDR2: MDHEN, SYDVKM. This CDR3 is CASSLGQVNTGELFF. In DNA, the CDR3 is TGTGCCAGCAGTTTGGGCCAGGTTAACACCGGGGAGCTGTTTTTT.

This clone was seen a handful of times. This chain joins TRBV7-9 and TRBJ1-5; no clear D. The CDR3 is 12 amino acids. With 3 bases removed from V and 9 bases from J, the gap between germline ends came to 9 bases. Germline-derived CDR1 and CDR2 are SEHNR and FQNEAQ (reference sequence). The CDR3 here is CASSLVGGPQHF. CDR3 nucleotides: TGTGCCAGCAGCTTGGTAGGAGGGCCCCAGCATTTT.

The chain carries TRBV19 and TRBJ2-7, with 9 bases identical to TRBD2. The CDR3 sequence is 15 residues long. Looked up from germline, CDR1 is LNHDA and CDR2 is SQIVND (reference sequence). The ends lost 1 base at V and 2 bases at J; junction bases unmatched: 3. CDR3 DNA: TGTGCCAGTAGTATAGTAGCGGGGGAAACCTACGAGCAGTACTTC. Translation gives CASSIVAGETYEQYF. The variable domain in full, completed from reference TRBV19 and TRBJ2-7, reads DGGITQSPKYLFRKEGQNVTLSCEQNLNHDAMYWYRQDPGQGLRLIYYSQIVNDFQKGDIAEGYSVSREKKESFPLTVTSAQKNPTAFYLCASSIVAGETYEQYFGPGTRLTVT.

J is TRBJ2-7 and V is TRBV11-2; D might be TRBD2 (5 bases). Trimming removed 2 bases at V and 2 bases at J, with 10 bases between. The CDR3 loop spans 14 amino acids. Germline lookup yields CDR1 SGHAT and CDR2 FQNNGV. Written as DNA, the CDR3 is TGTGCCAGCAGCTTAAATACTAGTCCCTACGAGCAGTACTTC. Protein sequence: CASSLNTSPYEQYF.

The rearrangement links TRBV19 to TRBJ2-5, with D possibly being TRBD1 or TRBD2 (5 bases each). There are 14 residues in the CDR3. Germline V lookup: CDR1 LNHDA, CDR2 SQIVND (reference sequence). The ends were cut back, 1 base at V and 4 bases at J, with 10 bases in the middle. The CDR3 sequence is CASSIGGGRETQYF. CDR3 in DNA: TGTGCCAGTAGTATAGGTGGGGGTAGAGAGACCCAGTACTTC.